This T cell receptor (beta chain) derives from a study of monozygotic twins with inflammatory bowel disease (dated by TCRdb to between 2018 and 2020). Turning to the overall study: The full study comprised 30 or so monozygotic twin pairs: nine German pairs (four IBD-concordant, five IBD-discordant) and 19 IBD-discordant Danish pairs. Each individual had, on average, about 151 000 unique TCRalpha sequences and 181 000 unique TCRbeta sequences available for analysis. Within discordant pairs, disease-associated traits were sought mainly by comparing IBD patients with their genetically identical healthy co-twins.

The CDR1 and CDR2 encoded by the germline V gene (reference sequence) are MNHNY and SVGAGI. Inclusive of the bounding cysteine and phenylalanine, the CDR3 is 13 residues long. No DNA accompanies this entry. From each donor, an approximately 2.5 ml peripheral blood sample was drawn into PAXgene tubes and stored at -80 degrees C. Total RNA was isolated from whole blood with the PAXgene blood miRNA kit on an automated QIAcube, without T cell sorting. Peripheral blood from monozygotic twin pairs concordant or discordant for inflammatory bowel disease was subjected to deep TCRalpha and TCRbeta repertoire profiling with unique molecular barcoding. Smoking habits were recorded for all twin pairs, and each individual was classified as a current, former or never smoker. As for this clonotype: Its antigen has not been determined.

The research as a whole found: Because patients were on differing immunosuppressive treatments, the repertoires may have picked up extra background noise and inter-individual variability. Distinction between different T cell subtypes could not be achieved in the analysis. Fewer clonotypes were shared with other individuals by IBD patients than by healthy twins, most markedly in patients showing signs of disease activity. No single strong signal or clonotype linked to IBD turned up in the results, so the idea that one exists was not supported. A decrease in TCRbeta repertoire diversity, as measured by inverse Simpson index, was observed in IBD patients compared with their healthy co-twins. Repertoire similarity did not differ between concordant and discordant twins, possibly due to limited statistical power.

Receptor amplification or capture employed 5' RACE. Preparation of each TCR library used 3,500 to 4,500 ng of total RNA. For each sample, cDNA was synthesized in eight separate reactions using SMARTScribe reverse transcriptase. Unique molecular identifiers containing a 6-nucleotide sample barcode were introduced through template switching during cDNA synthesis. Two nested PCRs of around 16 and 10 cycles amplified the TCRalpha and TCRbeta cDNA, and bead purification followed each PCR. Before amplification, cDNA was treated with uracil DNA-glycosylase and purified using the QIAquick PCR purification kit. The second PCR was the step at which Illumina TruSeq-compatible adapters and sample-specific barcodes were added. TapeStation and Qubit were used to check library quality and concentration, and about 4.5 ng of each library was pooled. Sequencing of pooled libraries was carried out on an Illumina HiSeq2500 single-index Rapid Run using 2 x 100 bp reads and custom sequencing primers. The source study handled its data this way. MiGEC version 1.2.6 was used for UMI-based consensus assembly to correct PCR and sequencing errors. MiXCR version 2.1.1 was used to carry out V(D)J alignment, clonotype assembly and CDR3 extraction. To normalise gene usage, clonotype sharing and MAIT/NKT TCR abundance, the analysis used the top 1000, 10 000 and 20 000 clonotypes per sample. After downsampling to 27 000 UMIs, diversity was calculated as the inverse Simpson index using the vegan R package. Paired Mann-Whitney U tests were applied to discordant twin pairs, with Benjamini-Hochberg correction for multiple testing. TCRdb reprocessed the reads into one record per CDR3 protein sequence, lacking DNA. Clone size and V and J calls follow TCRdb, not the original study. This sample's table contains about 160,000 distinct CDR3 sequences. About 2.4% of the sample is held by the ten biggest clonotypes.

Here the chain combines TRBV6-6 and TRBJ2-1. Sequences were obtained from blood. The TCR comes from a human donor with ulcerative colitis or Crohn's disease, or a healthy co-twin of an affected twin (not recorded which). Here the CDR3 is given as CASRTDLYNEQFF.